These 23 T cell receptor beta chains came from one sample sequenced in a study of radiation and T cells in renal cell carcinoma. Documented time point: baseline pretreatment blood. Treatment meaning: 15 Gy SBRT to primary tumor, nephrectomy 4 weeks later. Clones were sequenced by immunoSEQ multiplex PCR, and TCRdb holds only the in-frame ones, with some missing. The repertoire holds around 160,000 clones, with 88% as singletons. The source material was blood, sampled from a patient whose treatment included radiotherapy and nephrectomy. The receptors were sampled from a woman aged 70-85 years with renal cell carcinoma.

The chain couples TRBV5-1 to TRBJ1-1, with D uncertain. Germline-derived CDR1 and CDR2 are SGHRS and YFSETQ. V dropped 0 bases and J dropped 2 bases, with 11 bases sitting between them. The CDR3 sequence is 15 residues long. DNA of the CDR3: TGCGCCAGCAGCTTGGACGCGGTGATAAACACTGAAGCTTTCTTT. It is translated as CASSLDAVINTEAFF.

A single count supports this clone. V usage is TRBV27 and J usage is TRBJ2-7; 13 bases line up with TRBD2. With V trimmed by 3 bases and J by 6 bases, 5 bases remained unmatched. Germline-derived CDR1 and CDR2 are MNHEY and SMNVEV (reference sequence). The CDR3 is made up of 15 amino acids. The CDR3 nucleotides read TGTGCCAGCAGTTTCTCCGGGACTAGCGGGGTCGAGCAGTACTTC. Translated: CASSFSGTSGVEQYF.

The chain combines TRBV28 with TRBJ2-7; D is uncertain. Trimming took 7 bases from V and 2 from J, leaving 9 bases between them. The CDR3 has 12 amino acids. Germline CDR1 and CDR2: MDHEN and SYDVKM. The CDR3 DNA sequence: TGTGCCAGCATTAAACCCCCCTACGAGCAGTACTTC. It translates to CASIKPPYEQYF.

J is TRBJ1-1 and V is TRBV7-2; 9 bases align to TRBD1. This CDR3 is 15 amino acids long. Germline V gene data show CDR1 as SGHTA and CDR2 as FQGNSA. With V trimmed by 3 bases and J by 0 bases, 2 bases remained unmatched. In nucleotides, the CDR3 is TGTGCCAGCAGCTTCCGGGACAGGGTGAACACTGAAGCTTTCTTT. Translation gives CASSFRDRVNTEAFF.

The chain employs TRBV7-2 and TRBJ1-1, with a tentative D call TRBD1 (5 bases). V shed 10 bases and J shed 2 bases, with 17 bases lying between them. CDR1 is SGHTA, CDR2 FQGNSA, per germline. The CDR3 extends over 14 amino acids. As DNA, the CDR3 is TGTGCCACTCAGGGACGGCCGGGTAACACTGAAGCTTTCTTT. Its translation: CATQGRPGNTEAFF.

The chain recombines TRBV4-1 with TRBJ2-3; D perhaps matches TRBD1 (6 bases). The CDR3 has 16 amino acids. Germline V gives CDR1 MGHRA, CDR2 YSYEKL. Trimming removed 2 bases at V and 4 bases at J, with 16 bases between. This CDR3 reads CASSQLWSGAPDTQYF. In DNA, the CDR3 is TGCGCCAGCAGCCAACTTTGGTCAGGGGCCCCAGATACGCAGTATTTT.

This chain uses TRBV7-2 with TRBJ2-7; D may be TRBD2 (5 bases). The V end was cut by 1 base, the J end by 0 bases, with 7 bases between. Germline lookup yields CDR1 SGHTA and CDR2 FQGNSA. CDR3 length equals 14 residues. The chain's CDR3 is CASSLGRSSYEQYF. In DNA, the CDR3 is TGTGCCAGCAGCTTAGGGAGGAGCTCCTACGAGCAGTACTTC.

This chain joins TRBV5-1 and TRBJ2-3, with unresolved D. CDR1 is SGHRS, CDR2 YFSETQ, per germline. Trimming pared 4 bases from V and 6 bases from J, leaving 15 bases between. The CDR3 spans 14 residues. The CDR3 region has the DNA TGCGCCAGCAGCCCTCGGACCGATGGGGATACGCAGTATTTT. Protein: CASSPRTDGDTQYF.

The rearrangement links TRBV7-6 to TRBJ1-5; 7 positions match TRBD1. CDR1 is SGHVS and CDR2 is FNYEAQ in the germline V gene. After removal of 5 bases from V and 2 bases from J, the junction contained 3 bases not matched to a gene. This CDR3 is built from 14 residues. CDR3 nucleotides: TGTGCCAGCAGCCGGGGGACAGGCAATCAGCCCCAGCATTTT. It yields the protein CASSRGTGNQPQHF.

This clone was recorded once. The chain couples TRBV4-1 to TRBJ1-5, with 8 bases aligning to TRBD1. CDR1 MGHRA and CDR2 YSYEKL come from the germline V gene. The junction had 7 bases not matched to a gene; V was cut back by 0 bases and J by 3 bases. The CDR3 covers 17 residues. The CDR3 here is CASSQDPGQGPNQPQHF. DNA for the CDR3: TGCGCCAGCAGCCAAGACCCCGGACAGGGCCCCAATCAGCCCCAGCATTTT.

V gene TRBV10-3 combines with J gene TRBJ2-2, with unresolved D. The CDR3 runs 14 residues. V lost 10 bases and J lost 7, with 19 bases in between. The germline V gene has CDR1 ENHRY and CDR2 SYGVKD. CDR3 sequence: CATTGSTFGGELFF. The CDR3 DNA is TGTGCCACTACCGGGTCAACCTTTGGCGGGGAGCTGTTTTTT.

The chain employs TRBV5-8 and TRBJ2-5, with 8 bases matching TRBD2. Germline assignment: CDR1 SGHTS and CDR2 YDEGEE. V was clipped by 4 bases and J by 5 bases; unmatched bases: 7. CDR3 size: 14 residues. DNA of the CDR3: TGTGCCAGCAGCCACCGGGGGGGCCGCGAGACCCAGTACTTC. This encodes CASSHRGGRETQYF.

The V gene is TRBV19, the J gene TRBJ2-7, with D possibly being TRBD1 (6 bases). The CDR3 spans 14 residues. Germline loops: CDR1 LNHDA, CDR2 SQIVND (reference sequence). Trimming shortened V by 4 bases and J by 2 bases, and 12 bases separated the two germline ends. The CDR3 nucleotides are TGTGCCAGTAGTAACCCGGGACATACCTACGAGCAGTACTTC. Its translation is CASSNPGHTYEQYF.

The chain combines TRBV11-2 with TRBJ1-1; a weak D match, TRBD1 (5 bases). The V gene lost 0 bases and the J gene lost 1 base, with 6 bases spanning the gap. The CDR3 is 14 amino acids. Looked up from germline, CDR1 is SGHAT and CDR2 is FQNNGV. Written as DNA, the CDR3 is TGTGCCAGCAGCTTAGACGGGGGGAACACTGAAGCTTTCTTT. Amino acid sequence: CASSLDGGNTEAFF.

V is TRBV6-4 and J is TRBJ2-2, with D possibly matching TRBD2 (6 bases). In germline, CDR1 is MRHNA, CDR2 SNTAGT. V was clipped by 5 bases and J by 7 bases, with 11 bases between them. This CDR3 spans 13 amino acids. The CDR3 protein is CASSFGGDGELFF. The CDR3, as DNA: TGTGCCAGCAGTTTTGGCGGGGACGGGGAGCTGTTTTTT.

The CDR3 DNA reads as TGTGCCAGCAGCCAAGATGGGAGGCTCTCCTACAATGAGCAGTTCTTC. Its protein is CASSQDGRLSYNEQFF. V and J are TRBV4-2 and TRBJ2-1; tentative D call: TRBD2 (6 bases). Trimming pared 0 bases from V and 0 bases from J, leaving 9 bases between. Per the germline V gene, CDR1 is LGHNA and CDR2 is YNFKEQ. This CDR3 comprises 16 residues.

This chain uses TRBV11-2 with TRBJ1-1, with 8 nucleotides matching TRBD1. This CDR3 spans 15 amino acids. Germline assignment: CDR1 SGHAT and CDR2 FQNNGV. Losses at the gene ends were 5 bases for V and 0 bases for J; bases not matched to a gene: 5. CDR3 sequence: CASSRTGIMNTEAFF. The CDR3 region has the DNA TGTGCCAGCAGCCGGACAGGGATCATGAACACTGAAGCTTTCTTT.

This sequence joins TRBV11-3 and TRBJ2-3; tentatively, D is TRBD2 (7 bases). CDR3 length equals 15 residues. The ends were cut back, 1 base at V and 6 bases at J, with 14 bases in the middle. Per the germline V gene, CDR1 is SGHNT and CDR2 is YENEEA. The DNA of the CDR3 is TGTGCCAGCAGCTTAGGGACGGGGGGCCGTGATACGCAGTATTTT. Translated, it gives CASSLGTGGRDTQYF.

As concerns this clone: Relative to the germline gene, one junction end is altered; a read error may explain this. Other DNA sequences in this sample translate to the same CDR3. The chain carries TRBV4-3 and TRBJ1-1; D is ambiguous. This CDR3 spans 15 amino acids. CDR1 is LGHNA and CDR2 is YSLEER in the germline V gene. The CDR3 spells CASSHLPIDNTEAFF. In DNA form, the CDR3 reads TGCGCCAGCAGCCACCTCCCGATTGATAACACCGAAGCTTTCTTT.

The chain employs TRBV6-1 and TRBJ1-4; D is uncertain. Germline values: CDR1 MNHNS, CDR2 SASEGT. The V end was cut by 1 base, the J end by 0 bases, with 6 bases between. The CDR3 loop spans 15 amino acids. CDR3 sequence reads: CASSEGLTTNEKLFF. CDR3 sequence (DNA): TGTGCCAGCAGTGAAGGGCTCACAACTAATGAAAAACTGTTTTTT.

The chain couples TRBV4-2 to TRBJ2-5, with 7 bases that match TRBD2. The ends lost 0 bases at V and 2 bases at J; junction bases unmatched: 6. The CDR3 sequence is 16 residues long. CDR1 is LGHNA, CDR2 YNFKEQ, per germline. The CDR3 reads CASSQEELAIQETQYF. The CDR3 nucleotides read TGTGCCAGCAGCCAAGAAGAACTAGCGATACAAGAGACCCAGTACTTC.

Notes on this clone: A read error may account for a junction end that differs from germline. This chain links TRBV30 with TRBJ1-2; D gene unclear. The CDR3 is 13 amino acids. In germline, CDR1 is GTSNPN, CDR2 SVGIG (reference sequence). CDR3 nucleotides: TGTGCCTGGAGTGAGCCTCTAAGTGGCAGGCAGGACTTC. Its translation is CAWSEPLSGRQDF.

The rearrangement uses TRBV7-3 and TRBJ2-2; tentative D call: TRBD1 (6 bases). Germline V gene lookup returns CDR1 SGHTA and CDR2 FQGTGA. There are 16 residues in the CDR3. V lost 4 bases, J lost 4 bases, and 16 bases lay in between. As DNA, the CDR3 is TGTGCCAGCAGCTCAACGGCAGGGGTGATCACCGGGGAGCTGTTTTTT. Translation gives CASSSTAGVITGELFF.